The 27 T cell receptor beta chains in this list originate from one sample, sequenced in a study of blood T cell repertoires in COVID-19. Only in-frame clones appear in the TCRdb table, and some are missing; sequencing was by immunoSEQ multiplex PCR. The repertoire includes 85,000 to 95,000 clones, around 90% of them detected once, and 3.9% sits in the top ten. What was sequenced was peripheral blood. These receptor sequences come from a woman aged 45-60 years in a cohort sampled during active COVID-19.

J is TRBJ1-5 and V is TRBV3-1 (or the pseudogene TRBV3-2), with a weak D call TRBD1 (5 bases). CDR1 is LGHDT, CDR2 YNNKEL, per germline (reference sequence). This CDR3 comprises 16 residues. Trimming stripped 3 bases from V and 4 bases from J, with 16 bases between. The CDR3 reads CASSHGAGPGNQPQHF. In nucleotides, the CDR3 is TGTGCCAGCAGCCACGGCGCGGGACCGGGAAATCAGCCCCAGCATTTT.

The chain has TRBV9 and TRBJ2-6, with TRBD1 matching 10 bases. The CDR3 spans 18 residues. The V gene's germline CDR1 is SGDLS and CDR2 YYNGEE. Trimming took 6 bases from V and 2 from J; bases not matched to a gene: 11. The CDR3 region has the DNA TGTGCCAGCAACACGAAGGGGACAGGGGTTGCTGGGGCCAACGTCCTGACTTTC. Protein: CASNTKGTGVAGANVLTF. The full variable domain, in which reference TRBV9 and TRBJ2-6 provide the parts outside the CDR3, is DSGVTQTPKHLITATGQRVTLRCSPRSGDLSVYWYQQSLDQGLQFLIQYYNGEERAKGNILERFSAQQFPDLHSELNLSSLELGDSALYFCASNTKGTGVAGANVLTFGAGSRLTVL.

The chain couples TRBV12-3 or TRBV12-4 to TRBJ2-1; unclear D gene. The CDR3 length is 13 residues. Trimming pared 3 bases from V and 5 bases from J, leaving 8 bases between. The CDR3 here is CASSLSEDNEQFF. The CDR3 nucleotides read TGTGCCAGCAGTTTGTCAGAGGACAATGAGCAGTTCTTC.

The chain couples TRBV5-6 to TRBJ1-3; D may be TRBD1 (6 bases). The V end lost 5 bases, the J end lost 2 bases, and 11 bases lay between the germline ends. The CDR3 is made up of 14 amino acids. Looked up from germline, CDR1 is SGHDT and CDR2 is YYEEEE. Here the CDR3 reads CASSLQGPGNTIYF. CDR3 in DNA: TGTGCCAGCAGTCTACAGGGCCCTGGAAACACCATATATTTT.

The chain's CDR3 is CASSPPQGASTDTQYF. The CDR3 bases are TGTGCCAGCAGCCCTCCCCAGGGGGCAAGCACAGATACGCAGTATTTT. The chain recombines TRBV11-2 with TRBJ2-3, with 8 bases lining up with TRBD1. Germline V gene data show CDR1 as SGHAT and CDR2 as FQNNGV. This CDR3 is 16 amino acids long. The V segment lost 5 bases and the J segment 0 bases; nucleotides outside the gene matches: 7.

V usage is TRBV27 and J usage is TRBJ2-7; 11 nucleotides match TRBD2. J gave up 1 base and V 6 bases, and 5 bases lay outside the gene matches. The CDR3 consists of 15 residues. The germline gives CDR1 MNHEY, CDR2 SMNVEV (reference sequence). The CDR3 sequence: CASSKTSGISYEQYF. The DNA of the CDR3 is TGTGCCAGCAGCAAGACTAGCGGGATTTCCTACGAGCAGTACTTC.

The gene calls are TRBV13 and TRBJ2-7, with 7 positions matching TRBD2. J was trimmed by 8 bases and V by 1 base; bases with no gene match: 14. CDR3 length equals 16 residues. The germline gives CDR1 PRHDT, CDR2 FYEKMQ (reference sequence). CDR3 residues: CASSLVPLAAPSQQYF. The CDR3 region has the DNA TGTGCCAGCAGCTTAGTTCCGCTAGCGGCCCCTTCTCAGCAGTACTTC. The variable domain in full, with the rest retrieved from reference TRBV13 and TRBJ2-7, is AAGVIQSPRHLIKEKRETATLKCYPIPRHDTVYWYQQGPGQDPQFLISFYEKMQSDKGSIPDRFSAQQFSDYHSELNMSSLELGDSALYFCASSLVPLAAPSQQYFGPGTRLTVT.

The chain employs TRBV3-1 (or the pseudogene TRBV3-2) and TRBJ2-5; a weak D match, TRBD1 (6 bases). Germline loops: CDR1 LGHDT, CDR2 YNNKEL (reference sequence). Trimming left V 4 bases short and J 5 bases short, with 17 bases between. The CDR3 is made up of 15 amino acids. Written as DNA, the CDR3 is TGTGCCAGCAGCCCTCGGGACATCCTCCGGGAGACCCAGTACTTC. Amino acids: CASSPRDILRETQYF.

The chain carries TRBV27 and TRBJ2-3; D not resolved. The CDR3 totals 15 residues. V dropped 3 bases and J dropped 0 bases, with 10 bases sitting between them. Germline values: CDR1 MNHEY, CDR2 SMNVEV (reference sequence). CDR3 sequence reads: CASSLVPYSTDTQYF. The CDR3, as DNA: TGTGCCAGCAGTTTGGTTCCCTATAGCACAGATACGCAGTATTTT.

This chain uses TRBV5-1 with TRBJ2-1; D may be TRBD2 (6 bases). Trimming took 0 bases from V and 0 from J, leaving 10 bases between them. CDR1 and CDR2 from the germline V gene are SGHRS and YFSETQ. The CDR3 runs to 16 residues. This chain's CDR3 is CASSLAAGPSYNEQFF. The CDR3 nucleotides are TGCGCCAGCAGCTTGGCCGCGGGACCCTCCTACAATGAGCAGTTCTTC.

DNA of the CDR3: TGTGCCAGCAGTCAGCAGGTGTTCAATGAGCAGTTCTTC. This translates into CASSQQVFNEQFF. The chain couples TRBV27 to TRBJ2-1; D gene unclear. Germline CDR1 is MNHEY and CDR2 is SMNVEV (reference sequence). The V end was cut by 5 bases, the J end by 6 bases, with 11 bases between. The CDR3 contains 13 residues.

The chain employs TRBV6-1 and TRBJ1-2; TRBD1 matches 7 bases. Germline V CDR1 and CDR2: MNHNS, SASEGT. Trimming took 2 bases from V and 4 from J; bases not matched to a gene: 7. This CDR3 is built from 15 residues. The CDR3 sequence: CASSELGTVAYGYTF. CDR3 bases: TGTGCCAGCAGTGAACTCGGGACAGTCGCCTATGGCTACACCTTC.

A single count supports this clone. V gene TRBV6-1 combines with J gene TRBJ2-3; possibly TRBD1 for D (5 bases). CDR1 is MNHNS, CDR2 SASEGT, per germline. Trimming took off 0 bases at V and 5 bases at J, with 6 bases between the two ends. The CDR3 totals 13 residues. CDR3 coding DNA: TGTGCCAGCAGTGAAGCGGGGCTAGATACGCAGTATTTT. Translating gives CASSEAGLDTQYF.

The chain employs TRBV21-1 and TRBJ2-1; the table's D gene call, TRBD2, was not cross checked with the DNA. TRBV21-1 is a documented pseudogene. This CDR3 has 16 amino acids. CDR3 in DNA: TGTGCCAGCAGCAAAGTGGCGGGGGGGCCGAGGGTTGAGCAGTTCTTC. Encoded protein: CASSKVAGGPRVEQFF.

The rearrangement joins TRBV6-1 to TRBJ1-1; no clear D. In germline, CDR1 is MNHNS, CDR2 SASEGT. V was clipped by 3 bases and J by 1 base, with 6 bases between them. This CDR3 has 13 amino acids. The CDR3 nucleotides read TGTGCCAGCAGTGATTCAAAGAACACTGAAGCTTTCTTT. Translating gives CASSDSKNTEAFF.

This clone has a single count. The V gene is TRBV6-5, the J gene TRBJ2-3; D might be TRBD1 (5 bases). With 8 bases removed from V and 2 bases from J, the gap between germline ends came to 11 bases. CDR3 length: 13 residues. Germline V CDR1 and CDR2: MNHEY, SVGAGI. CDR3 DNA: TGTGCCAGCCGCAAGGACAACACAGATACGCAGTATTTT. This translates into CASRKDNTDTQYF.

The gene calls are TRBV6-4 and TRBJ2-3; 9 bases match TRBD2. The trim removed 4 bases at V and 1 base at J, leaving 6 bases unmatched. This CDR3 is 16 amino acids long. Germline V lookup: CDR1 MRHNA, CDR2 SNTAGT. The CDR3 protein is CASSGAAGGGTDTQYF. Here the CDR3 DNA reads TGTGCCAGCAGTGGGGCAGCGGGAGGTGGCACAGATACGCAGTATTTT.

This chain uses TRBV2 with TRBJ2-2; 8 bases agree with TRBD2. CDR3 size: 15 residues. V lost 6 bases and J lost 4; bases outside the gene matches: 7. CDR1 is SNHLY, CDR2 FYNNEI, per germline. The CDR3, as DNA: TGTGCCAGCAGGAGCGGGGGAACGATCACCGGGGAGCTGTTTTTT. This codes for CASRSGGTITGELFF.

This sequence joins TRBV30 and TRBJ1-2; 7 positions match TRBD1. CDR3 size: 13 residues. Germline loops: CDR1 GTSNPN, CDR2 SVGIG (reference sequence). V lost 4 bases, J lost 2 bases, and 4 bases stayed unmatched. The CDR3 loop is CAWNPGGNYGYTF. The CDR3, as DNA: TGTGCCTGGAACCCAGGGGGGAACTATGGCTACACCTTC.

V usage is TRBV7-3 and J usage is TRBJ2-1, with D perhaps matching TRBD1 (6 bases). From germline, CDR1 is SGHTA and CDR2 FQGTGA. This CDR3 contains 14 residues. V was trimmed by 7 bases and J by 5 bases, leaving 15 bases between them. As DNA, the CDR3 is TGTGCCAGCACCTCGACCACAGGGAACAATGAGCAGTTCTTC. It encodes CASTSTTGNNEQFF.

This chain uses TRBV19 with TRBJ1-2, with TRBD1 matching over 8 bases. V lost 7 bases, J lost 1 base, and 8 bases stayed unmatched. Germline values: CDR1 LNHDA, CDR2 SQIVND (reference sequence). The CDR3 is 15 residues long. CDR3 nucleotide sequence: TGTGCCAGTAAGGAGACAGGGGATAATAACTATGGCTACACCTTC. It is translated as CASKETGDNNYGYTF.

The V gene is TRBV13, the J gene TRBJ2-3; 8 nucleotides align to TRBD2. The germline gives CDR1 PRHDT, CDR2 FYEKMQ (reference sequence). V gave up 0 bases and J gave up 1 base; unmatched junction bases: 6. This CDR3 is built from 17 residues. The CDR3 region is CASSLGGLALGTDTQYF. CDR3 nucleotides: TGTGCCAGCAGCTTAGGCGGACTAGCACTAGGCACAGATACGCAGTATTTT.

On this clone: One end of the junction fails to match germline, which may point to a read error. This rearrangement joins TRBV28 to TRBJ1-5; TRBD1 agrees at 8 bases. The CDR3 sequence is 15 residues long. CDR1 is MDHEN, CDR2 SYDVKM, per germline. CDR3 protein: CASSTDGQGKQPQHF. The CDR3 DNA reads as TGTGCCAGCAGTACTGATGGACAGGGCAAACAGCCCCAGCATTTT.

This sequence joins TRBV5-4 and TRBJ2-7, with 7 bases aligning to TRBD1. V shed 3 bases, J shed 2 bases, and the junction held 8 bases outside the gene matches. This CDR3 has 15 amino acids. CDR1 and CDR2 from the germline V gene are SGHNT and YYREEE (reference sequence). The CDR3 sequence: CASSYSRDRPYEQYF. Here the CDR3 DNA reads TGTGCCAGCAGCTATAGCCGGGACAGACCCTACGAGCAGTACTTC.

The CDR3 sequence is CASSQAPPQEYYEQYF. CDR3 in DNA: TGTGCCAGCAGCCAAGCACCCCCCCAGGAATACTACGAGCAGTACTTC. The chain employs TRBV4-2 and TRBJ2-7; D not certain. Trimming took 1 base from V and 3 from J, leaving 16 bases between them. The CDR3 consists of 16 residues. The germline gives CDR1 LGHNA, CDR2 YNFKEQ.

The chain is built from TRBV6-1 and TRBJ1-1, with a possible D match to TRBD1 (6 bases). V lost 2 bases, J lost 4 bases, and 11 bases lay in between. CDR3 length equals 14 residues. Germline CDR1 reads MNHNS; CDR2 reads SASEGT. DNA for the CDR3: TGTGCCAGCAGTGAATCCAAGGGGGTCACTGAAGCTTTCTTT. Encoded protein: CASSESKGVTEAFF.

This chain uses TRBV11-2 with TRBJ2-7, with 10 bases fitting TRBD2. Losses at the gene ends were 6 bases for V and 2 bases for J; bases not matched to a gene: 7. The CDR3 sequence is 15 residues long. Germline CDR1 reads SGHAT; CDR2 reads FQNNGV. The DNA for the CDR3 is TGTGCCAGCAGGCCGACTAGCGGGCGCCCCTACGAGCAGTACTTC. This codes for CASRPTSGRPYEQYF.